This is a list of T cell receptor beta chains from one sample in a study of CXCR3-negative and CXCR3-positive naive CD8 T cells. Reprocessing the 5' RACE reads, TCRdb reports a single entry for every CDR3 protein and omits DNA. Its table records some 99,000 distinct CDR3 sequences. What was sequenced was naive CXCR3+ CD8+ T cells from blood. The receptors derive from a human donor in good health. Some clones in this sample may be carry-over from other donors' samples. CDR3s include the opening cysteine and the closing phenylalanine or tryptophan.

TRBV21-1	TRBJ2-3	CASSKGGGSSDTQYF
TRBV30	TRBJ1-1	CAWAWPPRYLMNTEAFF
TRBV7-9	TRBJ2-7	CASSYQGVVENF
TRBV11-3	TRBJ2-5	CASSFSAGQGKETQYF
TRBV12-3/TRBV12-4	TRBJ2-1	CASSRGQSNEQFF
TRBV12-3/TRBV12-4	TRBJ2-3	CASSFPGRKEGDTQYF
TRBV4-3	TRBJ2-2	CASSNWPPRSGRQGNTGELFF
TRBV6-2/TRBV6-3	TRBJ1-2	CASSYFQAASDGYTF
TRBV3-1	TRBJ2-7	CASSQVLHPDEQYF
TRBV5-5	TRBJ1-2	CASSLEGVAADGYTF
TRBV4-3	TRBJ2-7	CASSQDERAAYEQYF
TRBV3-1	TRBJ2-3	CASSPSLGLDLATGTQYF
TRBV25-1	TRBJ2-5	CASSEERGPHQETQYF
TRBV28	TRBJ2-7	CASSPPTGVRSDEQYF
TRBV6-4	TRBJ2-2	CASSDSPATGAGELFF
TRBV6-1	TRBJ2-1	CASSDRGLSNEQFF
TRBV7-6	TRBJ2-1	CASSLEAAGVAYNEQFF
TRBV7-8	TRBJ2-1	CASRGEGTGYEQFF
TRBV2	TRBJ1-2	CASSEVAHTYGYTF
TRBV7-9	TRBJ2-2	CASSLVVKPPETGELFF
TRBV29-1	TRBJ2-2	CSVEGTYTGELFF
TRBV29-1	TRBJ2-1	CSVGGLAGGYNEQFF
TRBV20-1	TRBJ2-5	CSVRKPGLAEKTQYF
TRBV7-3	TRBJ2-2	CASSLMAGGNTGELFF
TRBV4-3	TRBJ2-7	CASSQAGQGSYEQYF
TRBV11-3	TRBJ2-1	CASSLEGTGYNEQFF
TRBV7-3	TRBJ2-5	CASSLGGAGETQYF
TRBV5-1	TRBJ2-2	CASSQPLLDVGAPHTGELFF
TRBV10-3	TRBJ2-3	CASLGPTTSAGDTQYF
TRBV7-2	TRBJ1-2	CASSPKDSTYLYGYTF
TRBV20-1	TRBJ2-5	CSARGLDGLAGGPGMVETQYF
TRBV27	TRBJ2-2	CASSFGQVTGELFF
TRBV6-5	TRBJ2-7	CASSTGQNRILTYEQYF
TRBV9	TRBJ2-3	CASSALTGGITDTQYF
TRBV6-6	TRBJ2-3	CASSYWVGTGGPNVTDTQYF
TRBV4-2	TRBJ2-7	CASSQAPYGTDQPYEQYF
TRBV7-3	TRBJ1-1	CASSAGQGLGTEAFF
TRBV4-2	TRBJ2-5	CASSQDISGGYQETQYF
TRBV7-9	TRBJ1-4	CASSFSNEKLFF
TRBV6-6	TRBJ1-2	CASRDSEYGYTF
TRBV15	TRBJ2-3	CATSSDRGRTDTQYF
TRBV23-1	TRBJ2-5	CASRAQDKQETQYF
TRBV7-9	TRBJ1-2	CASSSGRGLDYGYTF
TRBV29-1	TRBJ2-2	CSVGLSGGHGELFF
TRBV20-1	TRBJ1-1	CSAHQGGVVTEAFF
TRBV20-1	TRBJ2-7	CSARDRRFYEQYF
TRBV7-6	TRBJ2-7	CASTLGQGLSYEQYF
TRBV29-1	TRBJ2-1	CSVEYLDSSSYNEQFF
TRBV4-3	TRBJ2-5	CASSQGGTETQYF
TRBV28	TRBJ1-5	CASSSPGAPGNQPQHF
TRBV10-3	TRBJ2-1	CAISESLTSDEQFF
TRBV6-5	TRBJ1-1	CASSYRGNTEAFF
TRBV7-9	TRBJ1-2	CASSLALYGYTF
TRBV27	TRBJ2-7	CASSQAGQRQYF